Listed below are T cell receptor beta chains from one sample, sequenced in a study of radiotherapy plus CTLA-4 blockade in lung cancer. Sequencing used immunoSEQ multiplex PCR; TCRdb keeps in-frame clones, though not all of them. The top ten clones hold approximately 10% of a sample with roughly 76,000 clones, roughly 70% of them seen once. The sample in question was peripheral blood, obtained from a patient treated with radiotherapy plus ipilimumab. The receptors derive from a human donor with non-small cell lung cancer whose response to radiotherapy plus ipilimumab could not be evaluated. The CDR3 runs from the conserved cysteine through the conserved F or W. The D gene is left open where the match is weak. Some rows have no size entry. The others give once, few or many, or a class for an expanded clone.

clone size	J gene	D gene	V gene	CDR3 protein	CDR3 DNA
NA	TRBJ2-7	TRBD2	TRBV4-1	CASSPGTISYEQYF	TGCGCCAGCAGCCCGGGGACTATCTCCTACGAGCAGTACTTC
NA	TRBJ1-4	NA	TRBV10-3	CAISLEWREKLFF	TGTGCCATCAGTCTTGAGTGGAGGGAAAAACTGTTTTTT
NA	TRBJ1-2	TRBD1	TRBV5-4	CASSLRGTGGFLHYGYTF	TGTGCCAGCAGCTTGAGGGGGACAGGGGGGTTCCTTCACTATGGCTACACCTTC
NA	TRBJ1-1	TRBD1	TRBV7-3	CASSRQGAVAEAFF	TGTGCCAGCAGCCGACAGGGGGCGGTCGCTGAAGCTTTCTTT
NA	TRBJ2-7	TRBD2	TRBV27	CASSLSGSASFPEQYF	TGTGCCAGCAGCCTAAGCGGGAGCGCCAGTTTCCCCGAGCAGTACTTC
few	TRBJ2-1	TRBD2	TRBV18	CASSPLTSGYYNEQFF	TGTGCCAGCTCACCTCTGACTAGCGGGTATTACAATGAGCAGTTCTTC
NA	TRBJ2-7	TRBD2	TRBV5-5	CASKDSQGLASYEQYF	TGTGCCAGCAAGGACTCTCAGGGACTAGCCTCCTACGAGCAGTACTTC
NA	TRBJ2-4	NA	TRBV9	CASSVGGGDIQYF	TGTGCCAGCAGCGTAGGTGGAGGGGACATTCAGTACTTC
NA	TRBJ2-5	NA	TRBV5-4	CASSLEARAETQYF	TGTGCCAGCAGCTTGGAGGCCAGGGCAGAGACCCAGTACTTC
NA	TRBJ2-2	TRBD1	TRBV11-2	CASSIIISGTGNTGELFF	TGTGCCAGCAGCATTATAATCTCCGGGACAGGGAACACCGGGGAGCTGTTTTTT
once	TRBJ1-2	TRBD1	TRBV7-2	CASSLATYYRQGVF	TGTGCCAGCAGCTTAGCGACCTATTACCGACAGGGGGTATTC
NA	TRBJ1-6	TRBD1	TRBV7-6	CASSPGQGASYNSPLHF	TGTGCCAGCAGCCCAGGACAGGGGGCATCCTATAATTCCCCCCTCCACTTT
once	TRBJ1-5	TRBD1	TRBV6-1	CASSVQGGSNQPQHF	TGTGCCAGCAGTGTACAAGGGGGCAGCAATCAGCCCCAGCATTTT
NA	TRBJ1-1	NA	TRBV4-1	CASSPRTVSNTEAFF	TGCGCCAGCAGCCCGAGGACAGTTTCGAACACTGAAGCTTTCTTT
NA	TRBJ1-5	TRBD1	TRBV30	CACSTGTVNQPQHF	TGTGCCTGCAGTACCGGGACAGTCAATCAGCCCCAGCATTTT
NA	TRBJ2-5	NA	TRBV9	CASSVGQGIVETQYF	TGTGCCAGCAGCGTAGGGCAGGGGATCGTGGAGACCCAGTACTTC
NA	TRBJ2-7	TRBD2	TRBV5-1	CASSLAVFGLAGVYEQYF	TGCGCCAGCAGCTTGGCCGTTTTTGGACTAGCGGGCGTTTACGAGCAGTACTTC
once	TRBJ2-2	NA	TRBV4-2	CASSQLLAANTGELFF	TGTGCCAGCAGCCAATTGTTAGCGGCGAACACCGGGGAGCTGTTTTTT
NA	TRBJ1-4	TRBD1	TRBV30	CAWSEPQDRTVEKLFF	TGTGCCTGGAGTGAGCCCCAGGACAGGACGGTTGAAAAACTGTTTTTT
few	TRBJ1-1	TRBD1	TRBV5-6	CASSPGTGRATEAFF	TGTGCCAGCAGCCCGGGGACAGGGAGGGCCACTGAAGCTTTCTTT
NA	TRBJ2-7	TRBD2	TRBV28	CASSLGSGGPSYEQYF	TGTGCCAGCAGTTTGGGTAGCGGGGGCCCTTCCTACGAGCAGTACTTC
NA	TRBJ1-2	NA	TRBV6-5	CASSLQAWGYTF	TGTGCCAGCAGTTTGCAGGCTTGGGGCTACACCTTC
many	TRBJ1-3	TRBD1	TRBV7-9	CASSPDRGSGNTIYF	TGTGCCAGCAGCCCGGACAGGGGCTCTGGAAACACCATATATTTT
NA	TRBJ1-1	NA	TRBV7-2	CASSLGRGGREGTEAFF	TGTGCCAGCAGCTTAGGGAGGGGTGGAAGGGAGGGCACTGAAGCTTTCTTT
many	TRBJ1-3	NA	TRBV5-3	CARSSIGASGNTIYF	TGTGCCAGAAGCTCTATAGGGGCCTCTGGAAACACCATATATTTT
NA	TRBJ1-1	NA	TRBV28	CASSSPGHPWATEAFF	TGTGCCAGCAGTTCCCCGGGACACCCCTGGGCCACTGAAGCTTTCTTT
NA	TRBJ1-6	TRBD1	TRBV28	CASSSYRGLAYNSPLHF	TGTGCCAGCAGTTCCTACAGGGGGCTCGCCTATAATTCACCCCTCCACTTT
few	TRBJ2-7	NA	TRBV7-5	CASTSTVSYEQYF	TGTGCCAGCACCTCGACAGTCTCCTACGAGCAGTACTTC
NA	TRBJ2-7	NA	TRBV14	CASSQGRNSYEQYF	TGTGCCAGCAGCCAAGGGCGGAACTCCTACGAGCAGTACTTC
once	TRBJ1-3	NA	TRBV30	CAWKEGRSLLLSSGNTIYF	TGTGCCTGGAAGGAGGGGAGGTCTCTCCTCCTTAGCTCTGGAAACACCATATATTTT
few	TRBJ2-7	TRBD2	TRBV30	CAWSPTSGVYEQYF	TGTGCCTGGAGTCCTACTAGCGGGGTCTACGAGCAGTACTTC
NA	TRBJ1-5	NA	TRBV12-5	CASGLGLLDQPQHF	TGTGCTAGTGGTCTCGGACTTCTGGATCAGCCCCAGCATTTT
once	TRBJ2-5	TRBD1	TRBV19	CASSLRDRGRETQYF	TGTGCCAGTAGTCTTCGGGACAGGGGGAGGGAGACCCAGTACTTC
many	TRBJ1-3	NA	TRBV4-1	CASSQAGGHSGNTIYF	TGCGCCAGCAGCCAAGCGGGGGGACACTCTGGAAACACCATATATTTT
NA	TRBJ1-1	NA	TRBV6-5	CASSSRRDTEAFF	TGTGCCAGCAGTTCGAGGAGAGACACTGAAGCTTTCTTT
NA	TRBJ2-3	TRBD1	TRBV9	CASSSEGTGGPDTQYF	TGTGCCAGCAGCTCCGAGGGGACAGGGGGACCAGATACGCAGTATTTT
NA	TRBJ1-1	NA	TRBV19	CASSLPGRGIEAFF	TGTGCCAGTAGTCTTCCCGGGAGGGGTATTGAAGCTTTCTTT
NA	TRBJ2-3	NA	TRBV2	CASNGRAGTDTQYF	TGTGCCAGCAACGGCAGGGCTGGCACAGATACGCAGTATTTT
NA	TRBJ1-2	TRBD1	TRBV25-1	CASSEYTGGYGYTF	TGTGCCAGCAGTGAATATACAGGGGGCTATGGCTACACCTTC
NA	TRBJ1-2	NA	TRBV5-1	CASSPGHQRQGYTF	TGCGCCAGCAGCCCAGGACACCAAAGGCAGGGCTACACCTTC
NA	TRBJ2-7	TRBD1	TRBV7-2	CASSLVRDREAEQYF	TGTGCCAGCAGCTTAGTCCGGGACAGGGAAGCCGAGCAGTACTTC
few	TRBJ1-5	TRBD1	TRBV28	CASSSGDRLFSNQPQHF	TGTGCCAGCAGTTCCGGGGACAGGCTTTTTTCCAATCAGCCCCAGCATTTT
once	TRBJ2-7	NA	TRBV9	CASSVAGHLTYEQYF	TGTGCCAGCAGCGTAGCTGGTCACCTAACCTACGAGCAGTACTTC
NA	TRBJ2-7	NA	TRBV28	CASNIPGTYEQYF	TGTGCCAGCAACATCCCAGGGACCTACGAGCAGTACTTC
NA	TRBJ2-1	TRBD1	TRBV5-1	CASSLPGQGSYNEQFF	TGCGCCAGCAGCTTACCGGGACAGGGCTCCTACAATGAGCAGTTCTTC
NA	TRBJ2-1	NA	TRBV7-6	CASSLDVGGPEQFF	TGTGCCAGCAGCTTAGATGTAGGAGGTCCTGAGCAGTTCTTC
NA	TRBJ1-5	TRBD1	TRBV18	CASTNNRGPSNQPQHF	TGTGCCAGCACGAACAACAGGGGCCCTAGCAATCAGCCCCAGCATTTT
NA	TRBJ2-7	NA	TRBV5-1	CASSLVAKRYEQYF	TGCGCCAGCAGCTTGGTAGCGAAGCGCTACGAGCAGTACTTC